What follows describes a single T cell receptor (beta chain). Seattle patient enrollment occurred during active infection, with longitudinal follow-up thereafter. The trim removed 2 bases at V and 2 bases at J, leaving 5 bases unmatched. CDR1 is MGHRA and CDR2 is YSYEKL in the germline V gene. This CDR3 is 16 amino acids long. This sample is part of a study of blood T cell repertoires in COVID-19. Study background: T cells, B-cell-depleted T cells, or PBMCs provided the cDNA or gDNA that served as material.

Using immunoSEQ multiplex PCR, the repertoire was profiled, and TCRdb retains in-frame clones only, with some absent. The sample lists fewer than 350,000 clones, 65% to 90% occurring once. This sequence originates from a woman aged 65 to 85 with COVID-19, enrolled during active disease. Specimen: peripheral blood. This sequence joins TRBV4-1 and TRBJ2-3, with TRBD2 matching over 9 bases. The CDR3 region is CASSQLPGLATDTQYF. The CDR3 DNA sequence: TGCGCCAGCAGCCAACTTCCGGGACTAGCCACAGATACGCAGTATTTT.